This is a list of T cell receptor beta chains from one sample in a study of monozygotic twins with cystic fibrosis. Produced via immunoSEQ multiplex PCR; TCRdb's table is partial and in-frame only. The repertoire holds 25,000 to 35,000 clones, with approximately 80% as singletons. Sequencing was done on a sample of blood. Receptors were obtained from a girl aged 2 to 9 with cystic fibrosis. CDR3s include the opening cysteine and the closing phenylalanine or tryptophan. Each record gives: clone size, V gene, J gene, CDR3 length, D gene, CDR3 DNA, CDR3 protein. A D gene is named only where the DNA matches it firmly. A row's size may be missing; if present it is once, few, many or a size class.

NA	TRBV14	TRBJ2-7	16	NA	TGTGCCAGCAGCCCCCCTGGGAGGCTATCTTACTACGAGCAGTACTTC	CASSPPGRLSYYEQYF
NA	TRBV27	TRBJ2-7	15	NA	TGTGCCAGCAGTTTATCCGGTCAGGGACCCTACGAGCAGTACTTC	CASSLSGQGPYEQYF
few	TRBV6-5	TRBJ1-2	16	NA	TGTGCCAGCAGTTATGCGTATTACAGTTCCCTCTATGGCTACACCTTC	CASSYAYYSSLYGYTF
NA	TRBV9	TRBJ2-1	16	NA	TGTGCCAGCAGCTCCACCGCAGGGGCCTCCTACAATGAGCAGTTCTTC	CASSSTAGASYNEQFF
NA	TRBV7-2	TRBJ2-3	17	NA	TGTGCCAGCAGCTTAGTCGGTGTAGCGGCAGTCACAGATACGCAGTATTTT	CASSLVGVAAVTDTQYF
once	TRBV6-5	TRBJ2-7	14	NA	TGTGCCAGCAGTCCCACAGGGCTTGGTAACGAGCAGTACTTC	CASSPTGLGNEQYF
NA	TRBV9	TRBJ2-5	15	TRBD2	TGTGCCAGCAGCGTCCTAGCGGGAGATTCAGAGACCCAGTACTTC	CASSVLAGDSETQYF
NA	TRBV19	TRBJ2-2	14	NA	TGTGCCAGTAGTAAGCAGACGAACACCGGGGAGCTGTTTTTT	CASSKQTNTGELFF
NA	TRBV2	TRBJ1-3	14	NA	TGTGCCAGCAGTGTATCGGGGGCTGGAAACACCATATATTTT	CASSVSGAGNTIYF
NA	TRBV5-4	TRBJ2-2	16	TRBD1	TGTGCCAGCAGCATACCGGGACAGGGGAGCACCGGGGAGCTGTTTTTT	CASSIPGQGSTGELFF
NA	TRBV19	TRBJ2-7	13	NA	TGTGCCAGTAGTATCGGGACAAACTACGAGCAGTACTTC	CASSIGTNYEQYF
NA	TRBV10-1	TRBJ2-1	15	TRBD2	TGCGCCAGCAGGGGAACTAGCGGGAGTTTCAATGAGCAGTTCTTC	CASRGTSGSFNEQFF
NA	TRBV2	TRBJ1-4	14	TRBD1	TGTGCCAGCAGTGAGGTGACAGGGAATGAAAAACTGTTTTTT	CASSEVTGNEKLFF